This T cell receptor beta chain derives from a study of T cell responses to AZD1222 COVID-19 vaccine. Whole-study context: Analyses pooled second doses at about 4 or about 12 weeks. Study outcomes and limitations: Possibly, clonal diversity was underestimated; donors were largely white British and included more females. Two AZD1222 administrations were followed by greater Spike-specific TCR breadth and depth. Vaccine-related CD4 TCRs covered spike, predominating at 160-218 and 743-854.

CDR1 and CDR2 from the germline V gene are LNHDA and SQIVND (reference sequence). Trimming removed 6 bases from V and 9 bases from J; junction bases left unmatched: 9. This CDR3 contains 14 residues. TCRdb's copy holds only in-frame clones and misses some; the assay was immunoSEQ multiplex PCR. Here the sample spans around 180,000 clones, around 90% being singletons. As to this clone: What it recognizes is unknown.

Sequences were derived from peripheral blood, sampled on day 0 of AZD1222 vaccination. This clonotype was sampled from an adult in good health. The gene calls are TRBV19 and TRBJ1-5; 9 bases are shared with TRBD1. CDR3 loop: CASRGQGSKWPQHF. CDR3 nucleotide sequence: TGTGCCAGTAGAGGACAGGGGTCCAAGTGGCCCCAGCATTTT.